These T cell receptor beta chains were read from a single sample in a study of blood T cells in healthy people across ages. TCRdb used MiXCR to reprocess the 5' RACE reads, holding one entry per CDR3 protein. The sample includes fewer than 700,000 distinct CDR3 sequences, less than 45% seen only once; the top ten take about 30%. The specimen was blood. Source of these receptors: a man older than 75 in good health. CDR3s include the opening cysteine and the closing phenylalanine or tryptophan.

j_call	v_call	cdr3_aa
TRBJ1-2	TRBV3-1	CASSQECAATNYGYTF
TRBJ2-1	TRBV14	CASSQEPGIDEQFF
TRBJ1-1	TRBV6-2/TRBV6-3	CASRRTGQNTEAFF
TRBJ2-1	TRBV6-2/TRBV6-3	CASSYSGRQNEQFF
TRBJ2-3	TRBV7-9	CASSLAQRGPRDTQYF
TRBJ2-3	TRBV7-9	CASSLGGQRTDTQYF
TRBJ1-2	TRBV6-4	CASSATIVNYGYTF
TRBJ1-2	TRBV2	CASEQGGYGYTF
TRBJ2-7	TRBV4-2	CASSQNPGGTNSYEQYF
TRBJ2-1	TRBV7-3	CASSGTGTRSPNEQFF
.	TRBV21-1	CASSKVIATQYF
TRBJ2-1	TRBV7-2	CASSSSGYNEQFF
TRBJ2-7	TRBV20-1	CSARDSGVSYEQYF
TRBJ1-1	TRBV20-1	CSASWAGLTEAFF
TRBJ2-3	TRBV7-8	CASRSRGTTDTQYF
TRBJ2-7	TRBV27	CASSKMGLSNYEQYF